These 7 T cell receptor beta chains came from one sample sequenced in a study of cytomegalovirus exposure and HLA in healthy donors. With 60 Vbeta and 13 Jbeta primers, the PCR was carried out. Assay: immunoSEQ multiplex PCR; the TCRdb copy retains only in-frame clones and omits some. The sample has about 80,000 clones, around 80% seen once. The sample comprised PBMCs. These receptors were collected from a woman aged 45-59 years in good health and CMV-seropositive.

CDR3 DNA sequence: TGCGCCAGCAGTCAGCCCGAACTCCGGGACTGTGAAAAACTGTTTTTT. It codes for CASSQPELRDCEKLFF. The J gene is TRBJ1-4, the V gene TRBV23-1, with a possible D match to TRBD1 (5 bases). TRBV23-1 is annotated as an ORF whose role is uncertain. This CDR3 spans 16 amino acids. V was cut by 3 bases and J by 7 bases, with 18 bases left in between.

This clone was seen a handful of times. The rearrangement uses TRBV9 and TRBJ1-2; D perhaps matches TRBD1 (5 bases). Germline CDR1 SGDLS, CDR2 YYNGEE. V shed 0 bases and J shed 4 bases, with 13 bases lying between them. The CDR3 sequence is 15 residues long. The CDR3 region has the DNA TGTGCCAGCAGCGTAGGGGAAGGGGCAGGCTATGGCTACACCTTC. The encoded protein is CASSVGEGAGYGYTF.

The rearrangement joins TRBV15 to TRBJ1-2; TRBD1 aligns across 7 bases. This CDR3 is built from 14 residues. Germline values: CDR1 LNHNV, CDR2 YYDKDF (reference sequence). J was trimmed by 4 bases and V by 5 bases; bases with no gene match: 7. This chain's CDR3 is CATSPDRVSYGYTF. DNA for the CDR3: TGTGCCACCAGCCCCGACAGGGTTTCCTATGGCTACACCTTC.

This chain uses TRBV9 with TRBJ1-4; the D is unclear. The CDR3 totals 14 residues. The V and J ends lost 0 bases and 0 bases respectively, with 3 bases between them. Germline lookup yields CDR1 SGDLS and CDR2 YYNGEE. CDR3 DNA: TGTGCCAGCAGCGTAGCCGCAACTAATGAAAAACTGTTTTTT. Its translation is CASSVAATNEKLFF.

The V call is TRBV6-5, the J call TRBJ2-2; no clear D. Germline CDR1 is MNHEY and CDR2 is SVGAGI. The V and J ends lost 1 base and 1 base respectively, with 7 bases between them. CDR3 length equals 15 residues. DNA for the CDR3: TGTGCCAGCAGTTACTGGCGGAGGAACACCGGGGAGCTGTTTTTT. The encoded protein is CASSYWRRNTGELFF.

The CDR3 sequence is CASSEALGRTGGAGQPQHF. As DNA, the CDR3 is TGTGCCAGCAGTGAAGCGCTTGGGAGGACCGGGGGGGCTGGTCAGCCCCAGCATTTT. The J gene is TRBJ1-5, the V gene TRBV6-1; D perhaps matches TRBD1 (6 bases). This CDR3 comprises 19 residues. V was clipped by 0 bases and J by 6 bases, with 24 bases between them. The germline V gene has CDR1 MNHNS and CDR2 SASEGT.

In nucleotides, the CDR3 is TGTGCCAGCAGCGTGGGGGGGGCAGATACGCAGTATTTT. Amino acid sequence: CASSVGGADTQYF. V and J are TRBV9 and TRBJ2-3; 7 bases are a match to TRBD2. Trimming took 2 bases from V and 4 from J; bases not matched to a gene: 1. The V gene's germline CDR1 is SGDLS and CDR2 YYNGEE. The CDR3 length is 13 residues.